These T cell receptor beta chains were read from a single sample in a study of T cell changes during pregnancy in multiple sclerosis. This table comes from immunoSEQ multiplex PCR, and its TCRdb copy is limited to in-frame clones, with some not included. The repertoire holds tens of thousands of clones, with approximately 92% as singletons. The sequencing used peripheral blood, collected in the second trimester of pregnancy. These receptors were taken from a female donor in good health, enrolled as a control in a pregnancy study. Both conserved end residues are part of each CDR3. D genes are given only for firm matches. Some rows mark clone size as missing; the rest say once, few, many or name a class of expanded clone.

TRBJ1-6 NA TRBV7-9 14 NA CASSDAGANSPLHF TGTGCCAGCAGCGACGCGGGGGCGAATTCACCCCTCCACTTT
TRBJ1-2 NA TRBV4-3 15 TRBD1 CASSGQGAGRYGYTF TGCGCCAGCAGCGGGCAGGGGGCAGGACGGTATGGCTACACCTTC
TRBJ1-1 few TRBV7-9 16 TRBD1 CASMDRGFAVNTEAFF TGTGCCAGCATGGACAGGGGGTTCGCGGTTAACACTGAAGCTTTCTTT
TRBJ1-2 NA TRBV7-9 13 NA CASSSLISYGYTF TGTGCCAGCAGCTCATTGATCAGCTATGGCTACACCTTC
TRBJ1-2 NA TRBV19 14 TRBD1 CASSIGDRTRGYTF TGTGCCAGTAGTATCGGGGACAGGACCCGTGGCTACACCTTC
TRBJ1-6 NA TRBV19 14 TRBD1 CASSMDRDNSPLHF TGTGCCAGTAGTATGGACAGGGATAATTCACCCCTCCACTTT
TRBJ2-7 once TRBV11-1 14 TRBD1 CASSLGQGFHEQYF TGTGCCAGCAGCTTAGGACAGGGGTTCCACGAGCAGTACTTC
TRBJ2-1 NA TRBV27 13 TRBD2 CAARGGARYEQFF TGTGCCGCCCGGGGGGGGGCCAGATATGAGCAGTTCTTC
TRBJ1-2 NA TRBV6-5 16 TRBD1 CASSYSGQGAFYGYTF TGTGCCAGCAGTTACTCAGGACAGGGGGCATTCTATGGCTACACCTTC
TRBJ1-1 NA TRBV7-2 13 NA CASSLTHGTEAFF TGTGCCAGCAGCTTAACCCACGGGACTGAAGCTTTCTTT
TRBJ1-5 NA TRBV19 15 TRBD1 CASRGDRGLRQPQHF TGTGCCAGTAGAGGGGACAGGGGGCTACGGCAGCCCCAGCATTTT
TRBJ2-1 NA TRBV2 15 TRBD2 CASSVLTSGGNEQFF TGTGCCAGCAGTGTACTGACTAGCGGGGGGAATGAGCAGTTCTTC
TRBJ1-2 NA TRBV19 16 NA CASSSPYRVQMYGYTF TGTGCCAGTAGTTCCCCGTACAGGGTCCAAATGTATGGCTACACCTTC
TRBJ2-1 NA TRBV15 16 TRBD1 CATSGRDRGLGNEQFF TGTGCCACCAGCGGCAGGGACAGGGGTTTGGGCAATGAGCAGTTCTTC
TRBJ2-5 NA TRBV4-2 16 NA CASSPKVGTMGETQYF TGTGCCAGCAGCCCTAAGGTTGGGACAATGGGGGAGACCCAGTACTTC
TRBJ2-5 NA TRBV7-2 14 NA CASSLGGTQETQYF TGTGCCAGCAGCCTTGGAGGGACCCAAGAGACCCAGTACTTC
TRBJ1-1 NA TRBV27 14 TRBD1 CASSWTGGDTEAFF TGTGCCAGCAGTTGGACAGGGGGCGACACTGAAGCTTTCTTT
TRBJ2-3 NA TRBV30 15 TRBD2 CAFRTSGAYTDTQYF TGTGCCTTCCGGACTAGCGGGGCTTACACAGATACGCAGTATTTT
TRBJ2-2 NA TRBV5-1 18 TRBD2 CASSLDIAGGPQTGELFF TGCGCCAGCAGCTTGGATATAGCGGGGGGGCCCCAAACCGGGGAGCTGTTTTTT
TRBJ1-1 NA TRBV21-1 14 NA CASSGGQTNTEAFF TGTGCCAGCAGCGGCGGACAGACGAACACTGAAGCTTTCTTT
TRBJ2-7 NA TRBV29-1 13 NA CSVFVGEVYEQYF TGCAGCGTTTTTGTAGGGGAGGTCTACGAGCAGTACTTC
TRBJ1-6 NA TRBV11-1 15 NA CASSLSTGYNSPLHF TGTGCCAGCAGCTTAAGCACAGGATATAATTCACCCCTCCACTTT
TRBJ2-7 NA TRBV16 14 TRBD1 CASRRTGRSYEQYF TGTGCCAGCAGACGGACAGGGCGGAGTTACGAGCAGTACTTC
TRBJ2-2 NA TRBV9 13 NA CASSRGNTGELFF TGTGCCAGCAGCAGGGGGAACACCGGGGAGCTGTTTTTT
TRBJ1-5 NA TRBV27 11 NA CASSFGGLQHF TGTGCCAGCAGTTTCGGGGGACTCCAGCATTTT
TRBJ1-1 NA TRBV6-1 14 NA CASTLSGENTEAFF TGTGCCAGCACCCTATCCGGGGAAAACACTGAAGCTTTCTTT
TRBJ2-1 NA TRBV6-5 15 TRBD2 CASSSATSGSREQFF TGTGCCAGCAGTTCGGCGACTAGCGGGAGCAGGGAGCAGTTCTTC
TRBJ2-1 NA TRBV6-5 15 NA CASSRGQFSYNEQFF TGTGCCAGCAGCCGCGGACAGTTTTCCTACAATGAGCAGTTCTTC
TRBJ2-2 NA TRBV7-2 16 TRBD1 CASSPQGSVNTGELFF TGTGCCAGCAGTCCACAGGGGAGTGTAAACACCGGGGAGCTGTTTTTT
TRBJ2-3 NA TRBV5-6 18 TRBD2 CASSLALISGGVTDTQYF TGTGCCAGCAGCTTGGCCCTTATTAGCGGGGGTGTCACAGATACGCAGTATTTT
TRBJ2-3 NA TRBV6-4 13 TRBD2 CASSETSGGEQYF TGTGCCAGCAGTGAAACAAGCGGGGGGGAGCAGTATTTT
TRBJ2-6 NA TRBV6-5 15 NA CASTRGSSGANVLTF TGTGCCAGCACCAGGGGTAGCTCTGGGGCCAACGTCCTGACTTTC
TRBJ2-2 NA TRBV10-3 14 NA CAISERGNTGELFF TGTGCCATCAGTGAAAGGGGCAACACCGGGGAGCTGTTTTTT
TRBJ2-3 NA TRBV4-2 16 TRBD1 CASSSYRGRDTDTQYF TGTGCCAGCAGCTCCTACAGGGGCAGGGACACAGATACGCAGTATTTT
TRBJ2-3 NA TRBV19 14 NA CASSIRLATDTQYF TGTGCCAGTAGTATTAGGCTAGCGACAGATACGCAGTATTTT
TRBJ2-7 NA TRBV5-6 14 TRBD1 CASSFGTGHYEQYF TGTGCCAGCAGCTTTGGGACAGGGCACTACGAGCAGTACTTC
TRBJ2-3 once TRBV7-3 16 NA CASSLKAGYSTDTQYF TGTGCCAGCAGCTTAAAAGCAGGGTATAGCACAGATACGCAGTATTTT
TRBJ2-7 NA TRBV11-3 16 TRBD1 CASSPALGTGAYEQYF TGTGCCAGCAGCCCCGCGTTGGGGACAGGGGCCTACGAGCAGTACTTC
TRBJ1-2 NA TRBV7-2 15 NA CASSLHRMGSYGYTF TGTGCCAGCAGCTTGCATAGGATGGGGAGCTATGGCTACACCTTC
TRBJ2-7 few TRBV5-5 14 NA CASSPWTGNYEQYF TGTGCCAGCAGCCCATGGACGGGAAACTACGAGCAGTACTTC
TRBJ2-3 NA TRBV9 16 TRBD2 CASSVATRGGLNTQYF TGTGCCAGCAGCGTAGCTACACGCGGGGGTTTAAATACGCAGTATTTT
TRBJ1-1 NA TRBV13 15 NA CASSLEEVESPEAFF TGTGCCAGCAGCTTAGAGGAGGTAGAAAGCCCTGAAGCTTTCTTT
TRBJ1-4 NA TRBV6-6 14 NA CASTHGRTNEKLFF TGTGCCAGCACCCACGGGAGGACTAATGAAAAACTGTTTTTT
TRBJ1-1 NA TRBV15 14 NA CATSRDQGSTEAFF TGTGCCACCAGCAGAGATCAGGGATCCACTGAAGCTTTCTTT
TRBJ1-2 NA TRBV6-5 14 TRBD1 CATYLGTTGKGYTF TGTGCCACATACCTTGGGACGACAGGGAAAGGCTACACCTTC
TRBJ2-7 once TRBV27 13 NA CASSARGAYEQYF TGTGCCAGCAGTGCCAGGGGGGCCTACGAGCAGTACTTC
TRBJ1-5 NA TRBV5-5 15 NA CASSFGGYGNQPQHF TGTGCCAGCAGCTTTGGGGGGTATGGCAATCAGCCCCAGCATTTT
TRBJ1-2 NA TRBV6-1 11 NA CASSEGQGYTF TGTGCCAGCAGTGAAGGGCAGGGCTACACCTTC
TRBJ2-1 NA TRBV5-3 15 TRBD2 CARSPSGGAYNEQFF TGTGCCAGAAGCCCGAGCGGGGGGGCCTACAATGAGCAGTTCTTC
TRBJ1-2 NA TRBV20-1 11 NA CSAETLIGYTF TGCAGTGCTGAGACATTGATAGGCTACACCTTC
TRBJ2-7 NA TRBV2 15 TRBD2 CASSEMSSGGYEQYF TGTGCCAGCAGTGAGATGAGTAGCGGGGGATACGAGCAGTACTTC